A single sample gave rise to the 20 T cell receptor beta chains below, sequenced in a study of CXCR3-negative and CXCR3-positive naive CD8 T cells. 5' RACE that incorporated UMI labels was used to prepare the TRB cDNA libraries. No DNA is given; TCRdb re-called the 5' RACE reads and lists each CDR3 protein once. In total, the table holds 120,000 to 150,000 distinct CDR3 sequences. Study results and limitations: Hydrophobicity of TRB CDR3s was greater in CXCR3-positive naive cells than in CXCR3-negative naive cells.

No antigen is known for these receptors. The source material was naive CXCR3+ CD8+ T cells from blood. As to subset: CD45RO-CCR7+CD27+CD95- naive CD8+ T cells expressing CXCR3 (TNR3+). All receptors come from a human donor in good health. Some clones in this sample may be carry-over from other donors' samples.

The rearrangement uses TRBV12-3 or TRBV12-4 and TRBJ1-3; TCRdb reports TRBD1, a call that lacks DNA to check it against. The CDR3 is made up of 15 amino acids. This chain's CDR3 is CASRTSTGGGNTIYF.

This CDR3 reads CSVVPGGRTCEQYF. The chain employs TRBV29-1 and TRBJ2-7; the D call from TCRdb, TRBD1, cannot be confirmed without DNA. CDR1 is SQVTM, CDR2 ANQGSEA, per germline. The CDR3 spans 14 residues.

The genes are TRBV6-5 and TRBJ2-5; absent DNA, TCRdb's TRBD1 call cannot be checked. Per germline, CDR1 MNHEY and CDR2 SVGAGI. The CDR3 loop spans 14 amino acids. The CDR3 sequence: CASSSGTVKETQYF.

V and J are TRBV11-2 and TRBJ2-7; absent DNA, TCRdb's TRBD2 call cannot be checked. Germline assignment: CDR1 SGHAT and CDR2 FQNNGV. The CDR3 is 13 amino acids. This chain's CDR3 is CASSFTSEYEQYF. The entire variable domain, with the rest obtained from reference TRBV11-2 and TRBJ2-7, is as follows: EAGVAQSPRYKIIEKRQSVAFWCNPISGHATLYWYQQILGQGPKLLIQFQNNGVVDDSQLPKDRFSAERLKGVDSTLKIQPAKLEDSAVYLCASSFTSEYEQYFGPGTRLTVT.

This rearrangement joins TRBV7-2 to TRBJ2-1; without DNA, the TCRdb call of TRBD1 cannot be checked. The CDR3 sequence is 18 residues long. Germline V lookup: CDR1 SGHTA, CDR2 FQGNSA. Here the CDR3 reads CASSLAGDRANLYNEQFF.

CDR3 region: CASSRTTGPGQPQHF. The chain is built from TRBV12-3 or TRBV12-4 and TRBJ1-5; without DNA, the TCRdb call of TRBD1 cannot be checked. The CDR3 totals 15 residues.

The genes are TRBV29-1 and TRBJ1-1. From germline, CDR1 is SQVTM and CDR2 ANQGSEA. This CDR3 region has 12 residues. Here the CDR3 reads CSVRMLNTEAFF.

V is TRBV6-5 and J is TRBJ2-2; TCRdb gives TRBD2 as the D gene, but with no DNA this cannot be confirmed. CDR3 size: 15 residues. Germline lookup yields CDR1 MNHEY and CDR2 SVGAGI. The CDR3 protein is CASSRAGGTTGELFF.

The CDR3 here is CASSQNRHGSHSPLHF. The chain recombines TRBV4-3 with TRBJ1-6. CDR3 length: 16 amino acids. Germline V lookup: CDR1 LGHNA, CDR2 YSLEER.

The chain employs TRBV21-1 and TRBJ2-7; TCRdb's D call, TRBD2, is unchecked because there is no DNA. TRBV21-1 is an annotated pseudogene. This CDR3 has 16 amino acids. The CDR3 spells CASSRRGGLTSYEQYF.

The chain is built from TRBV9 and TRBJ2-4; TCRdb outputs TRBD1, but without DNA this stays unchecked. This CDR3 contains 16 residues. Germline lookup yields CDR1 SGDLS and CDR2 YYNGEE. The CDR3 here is CASSGGQGADGDIQYF.

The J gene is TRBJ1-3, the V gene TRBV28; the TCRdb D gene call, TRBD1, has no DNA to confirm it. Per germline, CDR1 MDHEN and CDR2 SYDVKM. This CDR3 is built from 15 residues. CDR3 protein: CASSTGTGTGNTIYF.

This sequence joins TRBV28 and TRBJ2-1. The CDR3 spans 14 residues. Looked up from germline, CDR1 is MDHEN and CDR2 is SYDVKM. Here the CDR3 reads CASSFLGSQNEQFF.

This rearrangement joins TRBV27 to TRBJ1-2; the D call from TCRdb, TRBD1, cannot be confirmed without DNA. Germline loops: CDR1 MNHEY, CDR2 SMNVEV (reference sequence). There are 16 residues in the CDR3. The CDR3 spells CASSLEVSGRPYGYTF.

The CDR3 reads CSAQGLAGASSYNEQFF. J is TRBJ2-1 and V is TRBV20-1; TCRdb's D call of TRBD2 is untestable without DNA. The CDR3 is made up of 17 amino acids. Germline V gene lookup returns CDR1 DFQATT and CDR2 SNEGSKA (reference sequence).

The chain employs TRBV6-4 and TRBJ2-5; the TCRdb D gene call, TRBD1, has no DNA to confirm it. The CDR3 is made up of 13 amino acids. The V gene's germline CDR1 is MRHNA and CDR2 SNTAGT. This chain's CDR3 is CASRGGGQETQYF.

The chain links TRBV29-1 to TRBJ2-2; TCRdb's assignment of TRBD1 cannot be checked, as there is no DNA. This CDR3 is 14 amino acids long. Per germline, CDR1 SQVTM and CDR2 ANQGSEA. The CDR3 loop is CSVTPGSNTGELFF.

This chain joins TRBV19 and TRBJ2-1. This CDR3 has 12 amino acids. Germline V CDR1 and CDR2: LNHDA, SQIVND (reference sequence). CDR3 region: CASSIYYNEQFF.

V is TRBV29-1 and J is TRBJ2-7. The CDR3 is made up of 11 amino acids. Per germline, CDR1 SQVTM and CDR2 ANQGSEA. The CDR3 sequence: CSGQSSYEQYF.

CDR3 amino acids: CASSPGLEADTQYF. The chain joins TRBV7-9 to TRBJ2-3; checking the TCRdb D call of TRBD2 is not possible without DNA. The CDR3 spans 14 residues. Germline CDR1 SEHNR, CDR2 FQNEAQ (reference sequence).